This T cell receptor beta chain emerged from a study of blood T cell repertoires in COVID-19. On the study more broadly: Nucleic acid was either cDNA or gDNA, and it came from T cells, B-cell-depleted T cells, or PBMCs.

The germline V gene encodes CDR1 MNHEY and CDR2 SVGEGT. There are 15 residues in the CDR3. The ends were cut back, 0 bases at V and 6 bases at J, with 12 bases in the middle. TCRdb keeps only in-frame clones here, not all; method: immunoSEQ multiplex PCR. Of about 400,000 clones in the sample, approximately 86% were seen once. Only one count was recorded for this clone. Sequenced: peripheral blood. The J gene is TRBJ2-1, the V gene TRBV6-2 or TRBV6-3; D is unresolved. The receptor was derived from a human donor in a cohort sampled during active COVID-19. The CDR3 sequence is CASSYSPTQRNEQFF. CDR3 nucleotides: TGTGCCAGCAGTTACTCTCCTACCCAGCGCAATGAGCAGTTCTTC.